This is a list of T cell receptor beta chains from one sample in a study of CD8+CD57+ T cells in acquired aplastic anemia. TCRdb re-called the reads with MiXCR, one entry per CDR3 protein. The data hold approximately 170,000 distinct CDR3 sequences, with 50% to 55% observed a single time. The sequenced material came from sorted CD4+, CD8+, or CD8+CD57+ T cells (not recorded which) from PBMCs. These receptors all stem from a human donor in good health, serving as a control. The CDR3 runs from the conserved cysteine through the conserved F or W. The D gene is left open where the match is weak. Clone size appears in some rows only: once, few, many, or a class for an expanded clone.

J: TRBJ1-6
D: .
V: TRBV6-4
size: .
DNA: TGTGCCAGCAGTGAAGGGGGGGTAGGGATGGGAAATTCACCCCTCCACTTT
CDR3: CASSEGGVGMGNSPLHF

J: TRBJ2-3
D: .
V: TRBV24-1
size: many
DNA: TGTGCCACCAGTGATTTGGGTACGAATACGCAGTATTTT
CDR3: CATSDLGTNTQYF

J: TRBJ1-6
D: TRBD1
V: TRBV20-1
size: .
DNA: TGCAGCGCCGACAGGGGGAGTTCACCCCTCCACTTT
CDR3: CSADRGSSPLHF

J: TRBJ2-7
D: TRBD2
V: TRBV4-1
size: .
DNA: TGCGCCAGCAGCCAAGAGGGGGGAAGCGGGAGAATCTACGAGCAGTACTTC
CDR3: CASSQEGGSGRIYEQYF

J: TRBJ1-1
D: .
V: TRBV7-9
size: many
DNA: TGTGCCAGCAGTCCACAGGGTTCCACTGAAGCTTTCTTT
CDR3: CASSPQGSTEAFF

J: TRBJ2-7
D: .
V: TRBV28
size: .
DNA: TGTGCCAGCAGTTCCGGACAGTCCTACGAGCAGCACTTC
CDR3: CASSSGQSYEQHF

J: TRBJ2-3
D: .
V: TRBV20-1
size: many
DNA: TGCAGTGCTCCCCGGGACTCCCCAATCCGCACAGATACGCAGTATTTT
CDR3: CSAPRDSPIRTDTQYF

J: TRBJ2-3
D: TRBD1
V: TRBV7-2
size: once
DNA: TGTGCCAGCAGCTTGGGACAGGAGTCCTACAATGAGCAGTATTTT
CDR3: CASSLGQESYNEQYF

J: TRBJ2-1
D: TRBD2
V: TRBV19
size: once
DNA: TGTGCCAGTAGTGGAAGCGGGGGGCCGATCTACAATGAGCAGTTCTTC
CDR3: CASSGSGGPIYNEQFF

J: TRBJ1-1
D: .
V: TRBV2
size: .
DNA: TGTGCCACTAACCGTGGGGGTGGATGGACTGAAGCTTTCTTT
CDR3: CATNRGGGWTEAFF

J: TRBJ2-7
D: TRBD2
V: TRBV2
size: .
DNA: TGTGCCAGCAGAAGGACTAGCGGGGTTTACGAGCAGTACTTC
CDR3: CASRRTSGVYEQYF

J: TRBJ2-7
D: .
V: TRBV2
size: .
DNA: TGTGCCAGCAGTATTCCTCTTACTAGAGGCGAGCAGTACTTC
CDR3: CASSIPLTRGEQYF

J: TRBJ1-2
D: .
V: TRBV20-1
size: once
DNA: TGCAGTGCTAGACCCGGGACATATAACTATGGCTACACCTTC
CDR3: CSARPGTYNYGYTF

J: TRBJ2-5
D: TRBD1
V: TRBV2
size: many
DNA: TGTGCCAGCAGTGGGGGTCAGGGACAGGAGACCCAGTACTTC
CDR3: CASSGGQGQETQYF

J: TRBJ2-5
D: TRBD2
V: TRBV10-3
size: .
DNA: TGTGCCATCAGTGAGGCGGGGGTCATAGGAGAGACCCAGTACTTC
CDR3: CAISEAGVIGETQYF

J: TRBJ1-1
D: .
V: TRBV6-5
size: many
DNA: TGTGCCAGCAGGCCGACGATCACTTTTGAAGCTTTCTTT
CDR3: CASRPTITFEAFF

J: TRBJ2-2
D: .
V: TRBV7-8
size: many
DNA: TGTGCCAGCAGCCAACTAGCTCCCTCGCGTACCGGGGAGCTGTTTTTT
CDR3: CASSQLAPSRTGELFF

J: TRBJ2-3
D: TRBD2
V: TRBV7-9
size: .
DNA: TGTGCCAGCAGCGGGGTGGTAGCGGGATCTAGCACAGATACGCAGTATTTT
CDR3: CASSGVVAGSSTDTQYF

J: TRBJ2-1
D: .
V: TRBV15
size: .
DNA: TGTGCCAGCAGGGTAACGGGGGAGTCGTTCTTC
CDR3: CASRVTGESFF

J: TRBJ1-4
D: .
V: TRBV29-1
size: .
DNA: TGCAGCGTTTATTTGGGTGGGGGCAGCGGGTTTGAAAAACTGTTTTTT
CDR3: CSVYLGGGSGFEKLFF

J: TRBJ2-1
D: TRBD2
V: TRBV24-1
size: many
DNA: TGTGCCACCAGTTTAGCGGGGGTCCGCAGCGGTGAGCAGTTCTTC
CDR3: CATSLAGVRSGEQFF

J: TRBJ2-3
D: .
V: TRBV9
size: .
DNA: TGTGCCAGCAGCGTAGTATGGGAGTCGGGGGTTGGGCACACAGATACGCAGTATTTT
CDR3: CASSVVWESGVGHTDTQYF

J: TRBJ2-4
D: .
V: TRBV5-1
size: many
DNA: TGCGCCAGCAGCTTGGAAACAAGACTAAACATTCAGTACTTC
CDR3: CASSLETRLNIQYF

J: TRBJ2-7
D: TRBD1
V: TRBV5-1
size: .
DNA: TGCGCCACGAGGACAGGGACCGAGCAGTACTTC
CDR3: CATRTGTEQYF

J: TRBJ2-5
D: .
V: TRBV19
size: .
DNA: TGTGCCAGTAGTATGGGTTCCGGGGGTAAAGAGACCCAGTACTTC
CDR3: CASSMGSGGKETQYF

J: TRBJ1-2
D: .
V: TRBV2
size: .
DNA: TGTGCCAGCCGCCGAGGGCCCAATGAGGTTGGCTACACCTTC
CDR3: CASRRGPNEVGYTF

J: TRBJ1-4
D: .
V: TRBV7-9
size: .
DNA: TGTGCCAGCAGCCCGGGACGTGAAAAACTGTTTTTT
CDR3: CASSPGREKLFF

J: TRBJ2-7
D: TRBD1
V: TRBV5-4
size: .
DNA: TGTGCCAGCAGCAATAAGGACAGGGACGAGCAGTACTTC
CDR3: CASSNKDRDEQYF

J: TRBJ1-2
D: TRBD1
V: TRBV7-9
size: .
DNA: TGTGCCAGCAGCCTAGGACAGGGGTTGGATGGCTACACCTTC
CDR3: CASSLGQGLDGYTF

J: TRBJ2-3
D: .
V: TRBV2
size: once
DNA: TGTGCCAGCAGTGAATCCGTAGGGGGAGATACGCAGTATTTT
CDR3: CASSESVGGDTQYF

J: TRBJ2-7
D: .
V: TRBV5-1
size: many
DNA: TGCGCCAGCAGCTCACAGCTACCCTCTTACGAGCAGTACTTC
CDR3: CASSSQLPSYEQYF

J: TRBJ1-2
D: TRBD1
V: TRBV19
size: many
DNA: TGTGCCAGTAGTAATCCGGGACAGGGGATTTCGGGGGGCTACACCTTC
CDR3: CASSNPGQGISGGYTF

J: TRBJ1-6
D: .
V: TRBV2
size: .
DNA: TGTGCCAGCACCCCTTACGGCTCCTATAATTCACCCCTCCACTTT
CDR3: CASTPYGSYNSPLHF

J: TRBJ1-4
D: .
V: TRBV12-3/TRBV12-4
size: many
DNA: TGTGTCAGCAGTTCCTATCAGGGAGAAGGTGAAAAACTGTTTTTT
CDR3: CVSSSYQGEGEKLFF

J: TRBJ2-3
D: TRBD1
V: TRBV11-2
size: .
DNA: TGTGCCAGCAGTGGATCGGCAGGGGGCGGGGATACGCAGTATTTT
CDR3: CASSGSAGGGDTQYF

J: TRBJ2-7
D: .
V: TRBV7-2
size: .
DNA: TGTGCCAGCAGCTTAGCGATCGGGGCCAGCTACGAGCAGTACTTC
CDR3: CASSLAIGASYEQYF

J: TRBJ2-7
D: .
V: TRBV10-2
size: .
DNA: TGCGCCAGCAGTGAGTCGCTCTACGAGCAGTACTTC
CDR3: CASSESLYEQYF

J: TRBJ1-2
D: .
V: TRBV24-1
size: .
DNA: TGTGCCACCAGTGAGATAGGGAACGGCTACACCTTC
CDR3: CATSEIGNGYTF

J: TRBJ1-3
D: .
V: TRBV5-1
size: many
DNA: TGCGCCAGCAGCCCCAGCCGAACCGGGGCCTCTGGAAACACCATATATTTT
CDR3: CASSPSRTGASGNTIYF

J: TRBJ2-1
D: TRBD1
V: TRBV10-3
size: many
DNA: TGTGCCATCAGGACAGGGGGCTGGAATGAGCAGTTCTTC
CDR3: CAIRTGGWNEQFF

J: TRBJ1-5
D: .
V: TRBV12-3/TRBV12-4
size: many
DNA: TGTGCCAGCAGTTATAACATCGGTCAGGGGCCCCAGCATTTT
CDR3: CASSYNIGQGPQHF

J: TRBJ2-7
D: TRBD1
V: TRBV5-6
size: many
DNA: TGTGCCAGCAGCCCGTGGATTGGACAGGTATATTCCTACGAGCAGTACTTC
CDR3: CASSPWIGQVYSYEQYF

J: TRBJ1-2
D: TRBD1
V: TRBV29-1
size: .
DNA: TGCAGCGGTGGGACAGAGACTTATGGCTACACCTTC
CDR3: CSGGTETYGYTF

J: TRBJ1-2
D: .
V: TRBV7-9
size: many
DNA: TGTGCCAGCAGCTTTAGCGACTATGGCTACACCTTC
CDR3: CASSFSDYGYTF

J: TRBJ2-1
D: TRBD2
V: TRBV5-1
size: many
DNA: TGCGCCAGCAGCGAGCTAGCGGGGCGATACAATGAGCAGTTCTTC
CDR3: CASSELAGRYNEQFF